This is a list of T cell receptor beta chains from one sample in a study of T cells in Graves' hyperthyroidism and ophthalmopathy. TCRdb reprocessed the multiplex PCR reads with MiXCR, giving one entry per CDR3 protein. This sample yields some 800,000 distinct CDR3 sequences, of which 38% are seen a single time; 8% to 9% belongs to the top ten. Sequencing was performed on blood. The receptors originated from a young man with Graves' hyperthyroidism. The CDR3 runs from the conserved cysteine through the conserved F or W. Some rows mark clone size as missing; the rest say once, few, many or name a class of expanded clone.

j_call clone_size v_call cdr3_aa
TRBJ2-7 few TRBV11-2 CASSAGTINEQYF
TRBJ2-5 few TRBV10-3 CAISEGNGVETQYF
TRBJ1-1 many TRBV19 CASSMGSAMNTEAFF
TRBJ2-2 - TRBV29-1 CSVWGGELFF
TRBJ2-3 few TRBV10-3 CAIGQDSTLDTQYF
TRBJ1-2 - TRBV6-1 CASSEGQGSAYGHTF
TRBJ2-7 - TRBV5-1 CASSWGTAATYEQYF
TRBJ2-2 few TRBV19 CASSLLQAGELFF
TRBJ1-1 many TRBV25-1 CASSVSGQGPLGNTEAFF
TRBJ1-1 - TRBV15 CATSSPRTEAFF
TRBJ1-1 - TRBV7-9 CASSLWGGVMNTEAFF
TRBJ1-4 - TRBV2 CASSERSGWEEKLFF
TRBJ2-5 few TRBV7-3 CASSLIGAGIQETQYF
TRBJ1-1 - TRBV7-3 CASSQGVQGTMNTEAFF
TRBJ2-5 few TRBV11-2 CASSLDGSWGETQYF
TRBJ1-4 - TRBV6-1 CASNPDRTQLLFF
TRBJ1-1 - TRBV4-1 CASSQVGTGDTEAFF
TRBJ2-7 - TRBV11-2 CASSSDRDSPYEQYF
TRBJ1-6 many TRBV19 CASSPPRTVMNSPLHF
TRBJ2-2 many TRBV24-1 CATRQANTGELFF
TRBJ1-4 few TRBV10-3 CATQGDTHATNEKLFF
TRBJ2-2 few TRBV7-6 CASSFGAGGNTGELFF
TRBJ1-1 - TRBV7-9 CASSPSLRTGASGFF
TRBJ1-2 once TRBV2 CASSSGTGMDYGYTF
TRBJ1-1 many TRBV7-9 CASSLLMMNTEAFF
TRBJ1-2 - TRBV2 CASSTGTGAYYGYTF
TRBJ2-5 - TRBV29-1 CSVEGTSGSQETQYF
TRBJ1-5 many TRBV15 CATSRVGQGDQPQHF
TRBJ1-1 - TRBV12-3/TRBV12-4 CASSLNSRLGHGAFF
- - TRBV29-1 CSVRRDLRDEQFF
TRBJ2-2 - TRBV10-3 CASSDFKKDTGELFF
TRBJ1-2 - TRBV20-1 CSATANTGVGYTF
TRBJ1-5 many TRBV19 CASSIVGGNQPQHF
TRBJ1-2 few TRBV29-1 CSGRTINGYTF
TRBJ2-7 few TRBV27 CASRLAGVGEQYF
TRBJ2-7 many TRBV29-1 CSAGGTGNEQYF
TRBJ1-1 few TRBV7-9 CANSLEGNTEAFF
TRBJ2-7 - TRBV7-6 CASSLAEVGSDEQHF
TRBJ2-2 - TRBV20-1 CSAPLPGQDTGELFF
TRBJ1-1 few TRBV5-1 CASSGTGGDTEAFF
TRBJ2-6 - TRBV6-6 CASSAQTSGTGWGVLTF
TRBJ1-5 - TRBV7-7 CASSPTSGGNQPQHF
TRBJ1-1 many TRBV2 CASSEVPSTEAFF
TRBJ2-6 - TRBV10-3 CAISESSTGANVLTF